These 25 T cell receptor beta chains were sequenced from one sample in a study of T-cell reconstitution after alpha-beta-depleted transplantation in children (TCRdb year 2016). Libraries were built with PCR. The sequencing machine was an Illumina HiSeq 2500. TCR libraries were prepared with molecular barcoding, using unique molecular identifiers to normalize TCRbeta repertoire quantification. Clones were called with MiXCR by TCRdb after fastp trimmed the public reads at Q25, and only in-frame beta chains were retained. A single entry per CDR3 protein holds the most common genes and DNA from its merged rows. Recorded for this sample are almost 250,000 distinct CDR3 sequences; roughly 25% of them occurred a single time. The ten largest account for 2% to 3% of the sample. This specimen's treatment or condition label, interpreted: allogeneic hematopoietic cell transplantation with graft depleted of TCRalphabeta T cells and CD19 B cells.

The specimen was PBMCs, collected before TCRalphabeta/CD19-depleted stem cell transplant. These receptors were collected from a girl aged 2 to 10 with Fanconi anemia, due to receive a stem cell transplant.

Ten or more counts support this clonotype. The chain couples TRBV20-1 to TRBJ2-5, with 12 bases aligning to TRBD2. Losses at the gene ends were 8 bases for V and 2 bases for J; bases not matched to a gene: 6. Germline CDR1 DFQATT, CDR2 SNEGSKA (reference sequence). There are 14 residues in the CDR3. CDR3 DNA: TGCAGTCGTCGGACTAGCGGGGTTCAAGAGACCCAGTACTTC. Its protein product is CSRRTSGVQETQYF.

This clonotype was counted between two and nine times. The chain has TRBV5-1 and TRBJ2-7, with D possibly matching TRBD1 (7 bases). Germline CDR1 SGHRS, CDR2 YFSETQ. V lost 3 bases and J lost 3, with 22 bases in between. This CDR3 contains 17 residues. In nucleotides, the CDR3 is TGCGCCAGCAGCTCCCTCGCCGCGGGACAGAGCTTCTACGAGCAGTACTTC. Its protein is CASSSLAAGQSFYEQYF.

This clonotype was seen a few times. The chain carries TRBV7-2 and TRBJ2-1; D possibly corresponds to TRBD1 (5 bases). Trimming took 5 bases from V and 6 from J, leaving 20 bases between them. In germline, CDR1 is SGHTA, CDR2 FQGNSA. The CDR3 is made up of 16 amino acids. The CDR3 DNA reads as TGTGCCAGCAGCGACCATATGGTTGGGGCGAGCAATGAGCAGTTCTTC. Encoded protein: CASSDHMVGASNEQFF.

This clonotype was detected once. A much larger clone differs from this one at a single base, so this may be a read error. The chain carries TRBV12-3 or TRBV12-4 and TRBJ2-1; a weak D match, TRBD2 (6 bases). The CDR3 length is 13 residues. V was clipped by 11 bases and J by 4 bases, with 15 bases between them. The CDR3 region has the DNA TGTGCCTACTGGACACGGGGGTACAATGAGCAGTTCTTC. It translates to CAYWTRGYNEQFF.

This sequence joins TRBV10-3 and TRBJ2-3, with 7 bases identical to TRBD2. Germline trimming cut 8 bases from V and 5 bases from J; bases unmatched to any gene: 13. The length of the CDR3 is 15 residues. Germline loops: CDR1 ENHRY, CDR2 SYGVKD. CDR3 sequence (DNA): TGTGCCATCGCACTGGGGCGGGAGTACGGAGATACGCAGTATTTT. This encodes CAIALGREYGDTQYF.

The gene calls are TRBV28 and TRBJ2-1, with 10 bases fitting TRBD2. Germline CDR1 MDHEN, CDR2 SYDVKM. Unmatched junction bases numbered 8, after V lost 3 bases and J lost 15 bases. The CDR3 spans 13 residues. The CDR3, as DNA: TGTGCCAGCAGTTTCGCTAGCGGGAGAATGTTGTTCTTC. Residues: CASSFASGRMLFF.

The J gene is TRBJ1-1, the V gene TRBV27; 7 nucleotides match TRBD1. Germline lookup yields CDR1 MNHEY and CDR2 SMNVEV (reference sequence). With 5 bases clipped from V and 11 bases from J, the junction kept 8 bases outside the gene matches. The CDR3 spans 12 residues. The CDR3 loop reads CASSPPTGWAFF. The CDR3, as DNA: TGTGCCAGCAGTCCCCCGACAGGGTGGGCTTTCTTT.

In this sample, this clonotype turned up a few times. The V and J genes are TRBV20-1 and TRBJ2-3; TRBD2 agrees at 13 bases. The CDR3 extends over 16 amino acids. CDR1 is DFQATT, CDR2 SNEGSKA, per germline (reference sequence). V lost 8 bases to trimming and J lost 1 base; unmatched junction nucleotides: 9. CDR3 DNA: TGCAGTTACCGACTAGCGGGGGGTCGACGCACAGATACGCAGTATTTT. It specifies CSYRLAGGRRTDTQYF.

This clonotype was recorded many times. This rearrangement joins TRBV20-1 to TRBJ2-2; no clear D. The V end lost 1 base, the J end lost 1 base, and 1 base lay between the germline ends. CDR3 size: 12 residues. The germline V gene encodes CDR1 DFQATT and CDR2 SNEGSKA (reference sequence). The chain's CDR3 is CSARGNTGELFF. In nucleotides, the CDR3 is TGCAGTGCTAGAGGGAACACCGGGGAGCTGTTTTTT.

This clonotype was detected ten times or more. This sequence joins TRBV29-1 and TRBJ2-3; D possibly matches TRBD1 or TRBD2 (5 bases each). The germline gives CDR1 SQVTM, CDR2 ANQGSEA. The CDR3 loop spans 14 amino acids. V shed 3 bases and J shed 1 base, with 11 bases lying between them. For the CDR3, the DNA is TGCAGCGTTGATCGGGACGGCCGCACAGATACGCAGTATTTT. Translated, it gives CSVDRDGRTDTQYF.

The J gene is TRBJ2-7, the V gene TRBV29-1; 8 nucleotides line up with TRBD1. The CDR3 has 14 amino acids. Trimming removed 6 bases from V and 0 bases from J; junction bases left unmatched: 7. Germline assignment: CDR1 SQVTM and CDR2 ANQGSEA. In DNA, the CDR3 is TGCAGCGTAGCACAGGGGGTTGGCTCCTACGAGCAGTACTTC. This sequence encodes CSVAQGVGSYEQYF.

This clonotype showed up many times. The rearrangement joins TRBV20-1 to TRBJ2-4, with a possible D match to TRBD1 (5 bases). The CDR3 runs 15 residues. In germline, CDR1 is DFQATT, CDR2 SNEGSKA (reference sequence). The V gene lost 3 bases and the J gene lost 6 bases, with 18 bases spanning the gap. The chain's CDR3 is CSARPRVGFTNIQYF. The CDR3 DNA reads TGCAGTGCTAGGCCCAGGGTTGGGTTCACAAACATTCAGTACTTC.

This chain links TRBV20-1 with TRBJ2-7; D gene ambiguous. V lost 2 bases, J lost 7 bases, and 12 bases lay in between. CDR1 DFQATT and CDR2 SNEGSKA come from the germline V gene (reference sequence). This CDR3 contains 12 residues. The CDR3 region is CSARPDLGEQYF. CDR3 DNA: TGCAGTGCTAGACCGGACCTGGGGGAGCAGTACTTC.

CDR3 nucleotides: TGTGCCATCAGTGATGGGCAAGAGACCCAGTACTTC. Its protein is CAISDGQETQYF. The V gene is TRBV10-3, the J gene TRBJ2-5; D is undetermined. Between the trimmed V and J ends, which lost 3 bases and 2 bases, there was a span of 4 bases. This CDR3 is 12 amino acids long. CDR1 is ENHRY and CDR2 is SYGVKD in the germline V gene.

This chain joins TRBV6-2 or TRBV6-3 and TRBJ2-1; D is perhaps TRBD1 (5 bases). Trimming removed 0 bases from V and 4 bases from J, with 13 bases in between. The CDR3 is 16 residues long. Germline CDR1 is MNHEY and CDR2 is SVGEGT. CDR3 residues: CASSYSVWGQYNEQFF. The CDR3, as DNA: TGTGCCAGCAGTTACTCAGTGTGGGGCCAGTACAATGAGCAGTTCTTC.

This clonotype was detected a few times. CDR3 loop: CSVGTGFGELFF. The CDR3, as DNA: TGCAGCGTCGGGACAGGGTTTGGGGAGCTGTTTTTT. V usage is TRBV29-1 and J usage is TRBJ2-2, with 9 bases that match TRBD1. This CDR3 is 12 amino acids long. After removal of 6 bases from V and 8 bases from J, the junction contained 4 bases not matched to a gene. CDR1 and CDR2 from the germline V gene are SQVTM and ANQGSEA.

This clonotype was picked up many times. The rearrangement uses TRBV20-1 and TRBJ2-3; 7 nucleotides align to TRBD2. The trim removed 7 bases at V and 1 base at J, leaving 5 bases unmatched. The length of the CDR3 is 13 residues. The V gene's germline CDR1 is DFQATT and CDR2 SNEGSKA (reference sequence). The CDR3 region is CSVGLAGTDTQYF. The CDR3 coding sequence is TGCAGTGTTGGTCTAGCGGGCACAGATACGCAGTATTTT.

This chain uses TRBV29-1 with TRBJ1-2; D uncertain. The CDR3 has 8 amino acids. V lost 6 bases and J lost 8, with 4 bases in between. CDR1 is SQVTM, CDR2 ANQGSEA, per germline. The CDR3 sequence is CSVYGYTF. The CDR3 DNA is TGCAGCGTATACGGCTACACCTTC.

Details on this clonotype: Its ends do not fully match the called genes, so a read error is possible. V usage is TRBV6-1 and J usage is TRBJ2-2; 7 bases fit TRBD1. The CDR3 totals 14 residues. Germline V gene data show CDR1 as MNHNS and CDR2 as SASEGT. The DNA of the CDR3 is TGTGTCAGCGACAGGGATACGAACACCGGGGAGCTGTTTTTT. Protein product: CVSDRDTNTGELFF.

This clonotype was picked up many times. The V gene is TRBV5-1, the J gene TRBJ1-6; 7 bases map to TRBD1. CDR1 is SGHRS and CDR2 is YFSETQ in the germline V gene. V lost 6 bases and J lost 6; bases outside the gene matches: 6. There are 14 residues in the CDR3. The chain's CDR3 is CASTPGQLNSPLHF. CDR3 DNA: TGCGCCAGCACACCGGGACAGCTTAATTCACCCCTCCACTTT.

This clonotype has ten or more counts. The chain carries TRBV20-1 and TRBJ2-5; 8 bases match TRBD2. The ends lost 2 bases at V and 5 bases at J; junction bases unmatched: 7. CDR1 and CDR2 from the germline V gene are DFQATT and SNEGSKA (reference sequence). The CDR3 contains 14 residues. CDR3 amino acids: CSARRGGELETQYF. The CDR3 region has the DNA TGCAGTGCTAGACGGGGGGGCGAACTTGAGACCCAGTACTTC.

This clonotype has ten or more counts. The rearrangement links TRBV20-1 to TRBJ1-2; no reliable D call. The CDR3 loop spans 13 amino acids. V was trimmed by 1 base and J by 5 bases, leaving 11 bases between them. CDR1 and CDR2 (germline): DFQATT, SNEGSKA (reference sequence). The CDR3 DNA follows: TGCAGTGCTAGAGGGGGTAGGAAATATGGCTACACCTTC. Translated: CSARGGRKYGYTF.

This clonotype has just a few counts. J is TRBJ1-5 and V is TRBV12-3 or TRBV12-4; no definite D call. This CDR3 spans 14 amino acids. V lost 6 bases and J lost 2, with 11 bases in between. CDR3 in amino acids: CASRREQGNQPQHF. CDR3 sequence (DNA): TGTGCCAGCAGGAGGGAGCAGGGCAATCAGCCCCAGCATTTT.

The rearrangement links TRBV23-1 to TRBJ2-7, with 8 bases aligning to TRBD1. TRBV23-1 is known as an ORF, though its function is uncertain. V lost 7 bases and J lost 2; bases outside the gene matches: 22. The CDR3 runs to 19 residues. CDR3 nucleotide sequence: TGCGCCAGCATTTTACCAGACAGGGGCGGTAGAGGGCTCGCCTACGAGCAGTACTTC. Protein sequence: CASILPDRGGRGLAYEQYF.

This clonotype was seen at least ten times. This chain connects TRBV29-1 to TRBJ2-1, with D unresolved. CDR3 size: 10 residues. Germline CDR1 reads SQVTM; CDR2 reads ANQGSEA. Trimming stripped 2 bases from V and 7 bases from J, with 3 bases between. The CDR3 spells CSVESNEQFF. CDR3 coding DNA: TGCAGCGTTGAATCTAATGAGCAGTTCTTC.